A single sample gave rise to the 18 T cell receptor beta chains below, sequenced in a study of T cell repertoires in ileal Crohn's disease. The time point was: inflamed ileum from the surgical specimen. Assay used: immunoSEQ multiplex PCR; TCRdb lists only in-frame clones, some missing. The top ten hold 7.1% of the sample, which has 16,000 or so clones, more than 90% seen once. Sequenced material: ileal tissue. Every receptor here comes from an adult with Crohn's disease.

The chain recombines TRBV5-4 with TRBJ2-2; tentative D call: TRBD2 (5 bases). This CDR3 is built from 16 residues. V shed 4 bases and J shed 5 bases, with 18 bases lying between them. Germline V gene sequence: CDR1 SGHNT, CDR2 YYREEE (reference sequence). The CDR3 reads CASSPGIPDGTGELFF. The CDR3 nucleotides read TGTGCCAGCAGCCCCGGGATACCAGATGGGACCGGGGAGCTGTTTTTT.

V usage is TRBV7-3 and J usage is TRBJ2-3; tentatively, D is TRBD1 or TRBD2 (5 bases each). The CDR3 runs 14 residues. Germline V gene data show CDR1 as SGHTA and CDR2 as FQGTGA. V was shortened by 5 bases and J by 3 bases, with 12 bases between the two germline ends. CDR3 sequence reads: CASSRDQGTDTQYF. Written as DNA, the CDR3 is TGTGCCAGCAGCCGGGACCAGGGTACAGATACGCAGTATTTT. Using reference TRBV7-3 and TRBJ2-3 for the parts outside the CDR3, the full variable domain is GAGVSQTPSNKVTEKGKYVELRCDPISGHTALYWYRQSLGQGPEFLIYFQGTGAADDSGLPNDRFFAVRPEGSVSTLKIQRTERGDSAVYLCASSRDQGTDTQYFGPGTRLTVL.

This rearrangement joins TRBV5-1 to TRBJ1-3, with TRBD1 matching over 9 bases. The V and J ends lost 3 bases and 0 bases, in that order; junction bases with no gene match: 4. Germline CDR1 reads SGHRS; CDR2 reads YFSETQ. The CDR3 is made up of 16 amino acids. CDR3 amino acids: CASSSKQGASGNTIYF. DNA of the CDR3: TGCGCCAGCAGCTCCAAACAGGGGGCCTCTGGAAACACCATATATTTT.

The rearrangement joins TRBV6-1 to TRBJ2-1; 9 bases match TRBD1. V shed 3 bases and J 7 bases; nucleotides not matched to a gene: 7. CDR1 is MNHNS and CDR2 is SASEGT in the germline V gene. There are 15 residues in the CDR3. The CDR3 region has the DNA TGTGCCAGCAGTGAGCCGGGACAGGGACGGAATGAGCAGTTCTTC. Protein sequence: CASSEPGQGRNEQFF.

This chain joins TRBV28 and TRBJ1-2; D possibly corresponds to TRBD1 (6 bases). V lost 9 bases to trimming and J lost 0 bases, with 11 bases between them. Looked up from germline, CDR1 is MDHEN and CDR2 is SYDVKM. The CDR3 consists of 13 residues. The DNA of the CDR3 is TGTGCCAGTACACAGGGATCTAACTATGGCTACACCTTC. Its translation: CASTQGSNYGYTF.

The chain joins TRBV7-8 to TRBJ2-5, with D perhaps matching TRBD2 (6 bases). This CDR3 is built from 16 residues. Trimming left V 3 bases short and J 5 bases short, with 19 bases between. Germline V gene data show CDR1 as SGHVS and CDR2 as FQNEAQ. The CDR3 nucleotides read TGTGCCAGCAGCTTGGTCGGAGGGAAGCTCGGGGAGACCCAGTACTTC. Protein: CASSLVGGKLGETQYF.

The chain couples TRBV18 to TRBJ2-6; TRBD2 is a possible D gene (5 bases). Germline CDR1 reads KGHSH; CDR2 reads LQKENI. V lost 6 bases, J lost 0 bases, and 18 bases lay in between. The CDR3 length is 18 residues. The CDR3 reads CASSSGLLTNSGANVLTF. The CDR3 nucleotides read TGTGCCAGCTCCTCCGGACTTCTTACGAACTCTGGGGCCAACGTCCTGACTTTC.

The chain employs TRBV28 and TRBJ1-2; D ambiguous. The CDR3 has 15 residues. Germline loops: CDR1 MDHEN, CDR2 SYDVKM. Trimming took 5 bases from V and 0 from J, leaving 13 bases between them. The CDR3 DNA is TGTGCCAGCAGTGTGGGAGGCTCGTCTAACTATGGCTACACCTTC. This encodes CASSVGGSSNYGYTF.

The chain combines TRBV27 with TRBJ2-1; D is undetermined. V gave up 4 bases and J gave up 7 bases, with 17 bases separating them. The germline gives CDR1 MNHEY, CDR2 SMNVEV (reference sequence). This CDR3 is built from 15 residues. CDR3 sequence reads: CASSWTEPERNEQFF. The CDR3 DNA reads as TGTGCCAGCAGTTGGACCGAACCCGAGAGGAATGAGCAGTTCTTC.

The CDR3 sequence is CASRLGPKAFF. The CDR3 coding sequence is TGTGCCAGTAGACTAGGACCTAAAGCTTTCTTT. The chain recombines TRBV19 with TRBJ1-1; D is undetermined. Trimming pared 6 bases from V and 9 bases from J, leaving 11 bases between. This CDR3 has 11 residues. The germline CDR1 and CDR2 sequences are LNHDA and SQIVND (reference sequence).

The J gene is TRBJ2-2, the V gene TRBV6-6, with D possibly TRBD1 on 5 matching bases. Germline V gives CDR1 MNHNY, CDR2 SVGAGI (reference sequence). The germline V and J ends were trimmed by 0 bases and 0 bases, with 8 bases remaining between them. This CDR3 has 16 amino acids. The CDR3 is CASSYSRTTNTGELFF. As DNA, the CDR3 is TGTGCCAGCAGTTACTCGCGGACAACGAACACCGGGGAGCTGTTTTTT.

This chain uses TRBV6-5 with TRBJ2-6; D is possibly TRBD1 (5 bases). Germline CDR1 and CDR2: MNHEY and SVGAGI. The ends were cut back, 4 bases at V and 0 bases at J, with 10 bases in the middle. This CDR3 spans 16 amino acids. The CDR3 DNA is TGTGCCAGCAGTTCCTTGACAGACTCTGGGGCCAACGTCCTGACTTTC. Its translation: CASSSLTDSGANVLTF.

This sequence joins TRBV9 and TRBJ1-2; maybe TRBD1 (6 bases). The germline V and J ends were trimmed by 3 bases and 4 bases, with 10 bases remaining between them. This CDR3 is built from 13 residues. Germline assignment: CDR1 SGDLS and CDR2 YYNGEE. The CDR3 loop is CASSATGSYGYTF. The CDR3 nucleotides are TGTGCCAGCAGCGCCACAGGGTCCTATGGCTACACCTTC.

This chain uses TRBV10-1 with TRBJ2-3, with 7 positions matching TRBD1. The germline V gene has CDR1 WNHNN and CDR2 SYGVQD (reference sequence). The ends lost 3 bases at V and 3 bases at J; junction bases unmatched: 3. This CDR3 has 14 residues. The CDR3 DNA follows: TGCGCCAGCAGTGATGGCAGGGGGACAGATACGCAGTATTTT. The encoded protein is CASSDGRGTDTQYF.

This chain links TRBV11-2 with TRBJ2-7, with D perhaps matching TRBD1 or TRBD2 (5 bases each). This CDR3 has 14 amino acids. V was clipped by 1 base and J by 0 bases, with 7 bases between them. Germline V gene lookup returns CDR1 SGHAT and CDR2 FQNNGV. In nucleotides, the CDR3 is TGTGCCAGCAGCTTAGCAGGGAGCTCCTACGAGCAGTACTTC. Translating it yields CASSLAGSSYEQYF.

J is TRBJ2-5 and V is TRBV28, with D perhaps TRBD1 or TRBD2 (6 bases each). Germline assignment: CDR1 MDHEN and CDR2 SYDVKM. CDR3 size: 14 residues. V lost 5 bases, J lost 5 bases, and 15 bases lay in between. CDR3 amino acids: CASSPWGASETQYF. CDR3 bases: TGTGCCAGCAGTCCCTGGGGGGCTTCTGAGACCCAGTACTTC.

The chain is built from TRBV7-6 and TRBJ2-3, with 7 bases fitting TRBD2. The V segment lost 2 bases and the J segment 4 bases; nucleotides outside the gene matches: 3. Germline CDR1 SGHVS, CDR2 FNYEAQ. The CDR3 has 14 amino acids. In DNA form, the CDR3 reads TGTGCCAGCAGCTTAATGGGGGGGTCAGATACGCAGTATTTT. Its translation: CASSLMGGSDTQYF. The whole variable domain, filled in from reference TRBV7-6 and TRBJ2-3, reads GAGVSQSPRYKVTKRGQDVALRCDPISGHVSLYWYRQALGQGPEFLTYFNYEAQQDKSGLPNDRFSAERPEGSISTLTIQRTEQRDSAMYRCASSLMGGSDTQYFGPGTRLTVL.

This chain uses TRBV5-6 with TRBJ2-3, with D perhaps TRBD2 (6 bases). This CDR3 region has 14 residues. With 0 bases removed from V and 1 base from J, the gap between germline ends came to 6 bases. Germline V gene sequence: CDR1 SGHDT, CDR2 YYEEEE. The CDR3 loop is CASSLGGGTDTQYF. The CDR3 DNA is TGTGCCAGCAGCTTGGGGGGGGGCACAGATACGCAGTATTTT.